Sequencing of this TCR beta chain was carried out in a study of T cells in Graves' hyperthyroidism and ophthalmopathy (dated by TCRdb to between 2017 and 2020). Broadly, across the study: Peripheral blood was collected at initial diagnosis, before any treatment. The 90 to 100 discovery patients were randomly split 7:3 into training and test sets. Following sampling, methimazole starting at 30 mg daily was given to hyperthyroidism patients, and high-dose intravenous methylprednisolone was given to ophthalmopathy patients. In addition, the study compared T-cell repertoires in thyroid tissue and in blood from over 5 Graves' hyperthyroidism patients. An independent validation cohort of 18 to 20 hyperthyroidism patients and more than 15 patients who later progressed to ophthalmopathy tested prospective prediction of ophthalmopathy. To identify distinguishing TCR V-J signatures, a discovery cohort of about a hundred patients was used, comprising fewer than 45 with Graves' ophthalmopathy and approximately 58 with stable Graves' hyperthyroidism. The paper describes TCR Vbeta CDR3 sequencing of 140 or so peripheral blood samples, made up of around 41 ophthalmopathy patients, roughly 75 hyperthyroidism patients and some 17 progressor patients.

V sheds 9 bases and J sheds 7 bases, leaving 10 bases between their ends. Taken from the germline V gene, the CDR1 and CDR2 loops are ENHRY and SYGVKD. The cysteine opens and the phenylalanine closes a CDR3 of 11 amino acids. Kept here is only the CDR3 DNA, which spans 33 bases and is read in frame from base 1. Worth noting for this clonotype: This receptor's antigen is unknown. No qualities accompany the bases; no much larger clone lies one base away.

What the authors observed across the whole study: A 13 V-J signature model separated ophthalmopathy from stable hyperthyroidism, with around 90% sensitivity and roughly 84% specificity in cross-validation and 80%/75% in testing. Most expanded thyroid clonotypes (frequency above 0.001) were also detected in blood, suggesting blood repertoires may reflect thyroid immune responses. No statistical method was used to set the sample size in advance, and investigators knew the group allocation. In validation, progression to ophthalmopathy was predicted by the model with 70.59% sensitivity and approximately 78% specificity, a median of about 6.8 months before onset.

Amplification of TCR beta CDR3 regions was carried out from RNA transcripts. The TCR CDR3 was subjected to a first round of RT-PCR using the HTBI primer set and the Qiagen OneStep RT-PCR kit. Libraries were constructed in a second round of multiplex PCR, after which size selection and purification were performed. Sequencing of the libraries was done on an Illumina HiSeq2000 using paired-end 100 bp reads. From the authors' description of their analysis: SOAPnuke was used to process the raw data, removing reads that contained adapters or uncalled bases, had a mean Phred below 15, or lacked an exact match to the constant primer or identifier. COPE v1.2.5 was used to merge high-quality paired reads, and clonotypes were defined as unique nucleotide sequences. MiTCR v1.1 was used to align clonotypes to the IMGT TRBV, TRBD and TRBJ reference segments. The analysis included only V-J combinations with a frequency above 0.0001, which together covered about 99% of the repertoires. A TCS score was defined as the ratio between F50 (clonal expansion) and ExV (chaos), using BLOSUM62-based TCRdist between CDR3 peptides within each V-J. Welch's t-statistics and random forest reduced roughly 540 V-J features to 13, which were used in a naive Bayes classifier (R e1071). Using fastp trimming at Q25 and MiXCR clonotype assembly, TCRdb reanalyzed the public sequencing data and kept in-frame beta chains. Merged by CDR3 protein, the rows form single entries marked with the most common genes and DNA. These V and J calls rely on TCRdb rather than the paper's analysis. This sample has under 300,000 distinct CDR3 sequences in its table, and 13% of those were observed once. The biggest ten clones account for almost 8% of the sample.

Hyperthyroidism patients were aged 18 to 65 years and newly diagnosed, with disease duration of less than 2 months. Exclusion was applied to patients with uncontrolled infections, other autoimmune diseases, pregnancy or lactation. Clinical symptoms, serum thyroxine and TRAb, thyroid ultrasound, and orbital computed tomography formed the basis for the diagnoses. Blood from progressor patients was collected at the time of first diagnosis with hyperthyroidism, before any ophthalmopathy symptoms had appeared. Ficoll-Paque density gradient centrifugation was used to isolate PBMCs from around 10 ml of fresh peripheral blood. Progressor patients were initially diagnosed with Graves' hyperthyroidism and developed ophthalmopathy during follow-up. Trizol reagent was used to extract total RNA, and RNA quality was then checked on an Agilent 2100 Bioanalyzer.

Rearrangement joined TRBV10-3 to TRBJ1-3, with a tentative D gene TRBD1 over 6 matching bases. The sequence came from a woman aged 30 to 39 with Graves' hyperthyroidism that later progressed to Graves' ophthalmopathy. Input material: blood. For the CDR3, the sequence is CAITGANTIYF. The nucleotide sequence reads as follows: TGTGCCATTACGGGGGCCAACACCATATATTTT.